The present T cell receptor beta chain was sequenced within a study of CD8 T cells in acute hepatitis C reinfection. Clones were read by immunoSEQ multiplex PCR, and TCRdb kept only the in-frame ones, dropping some. The sample consists of about 38,000 clones, 80% to 90% of them appearing once. Time point defined: naive CD8 control sorted from an acute-time-point sample. Germline V gene data show CDR1 as MNHNS and CDR2 as SASEGT. The CDR3 totals 16 residues. The V and J ends lost 3 bases and 5 bases respectively, with 19 bases between them. This TCR came from a young woman who spontaneously cleared hepatitis C infection. The chain recombines TRBV6-1 with TRBJ2-5; D perhaps matches TRBD2 (7 bases). The sequenced sample consisted of naive CD8+ T cells from PBMCs. DNA of the CDR3: TGTGCCAGCAGTGATGACGGCGGGGGCACTCAGGAGACCCAGTACTTC. It yields the protein CASSDDGGGTQETQYF.